A selection of T cell receptor beta chains follows, all from one sample in a study of vaccination effects on CD4 cells after COVID-19. No antigen has been assigned to these receptors. Data came from immunoSEQ multiplex PCR; TCRdb stores just in-frame clones and leaves some out. Seen here are approximately 15,000 clones, approximately 80% observed once, and the top ten hold approximately 25%. Specimen: CD4+ T cells from PBMCs cultured with HCoV-NL63 spike peptides, collected after COVID-19 vaccination. Receptors were obtained from a human donor who had a prior SARS-CoV-2 infection. Each CDR3 is given with its conserved first and last residue. D genes are given only for firm matches. Clone size, where shown, is once, few, many, or a class for clones that have expanded.

-	TRBV5-6	-	TRBJ2-3	TGTGCCAGCAGCTTCGGAGCGGCGGTCACAGATACGCAGTATTTT	CASSFGAAVTDTQYF
few	TRBV3-1/TRBV3-2	-	TRBJ2-4	TGTGCCAGCAGCGGACGGAAAAACATTCAGTACTTC	CASSGRKNIQYF
once	TRBV6-1	-	TRBJ2-7	TGTGCCAGCAGTGAATTCGGGGTTAGGTACGAGCAGTACTTC	CASSEFGVRYEQYF
-	TRBV20-1	-	TRBJ2-7	TGCAGTGCTAATGAGTACTACGAGCAGTACTTC	CSANEYYEQYF
medium-sized	TRBV18	TRBD2	TRBJ2-1	TGTGCCAGCTCAGCTCTAGCGGGGGAGGGCAATGAGCAGTTCTTC	CASSALAGEGNEQFF
few	TRBV20-1	TRBD1	TRBJ2-7	TGCAGTGCTAGTGGGAGACAGGGCTCCTACGAGCAGTACTTC	CSASGRQGSYEQYF
-	TRBV5-1	-	TRBJ1-6	TGCGCCAGCAGCTTACAGGAACGTTCACCCCTCCACTTT	CASSLQERSPLHF
-	TRBV9	TRBD2	TRBJ2-5	TGTGCCAGCAGCGTAGCAGCGAGGGGTAGCGGGGGGGAAGAGACCCAGTACTTC	CASSVAARGSGGEETQYF
-	TRBV5-6	-	TRBJ2-5	TGTGCCAGCAGCTCGGGAAGGTACCAAGAGACCCAGTACTTC	CASSSGRYQETQYF
-	TRBV18	-	TRBJ2-7	TGTGCCAGCTCACCACCTTCCTACGAGCAGTACTTC	CASSPPSYEQYF
-	TRBV15	-	TRBJ1-4	TGTGCCACTGACAGTTACCCGTCTGAAAAACTGTTTTTT	CATDSYPSEKLFF
few	TRBV6-1	TRBD1	TRBJ2-6	TGTGCCAGCAGTGAAATGAGAAGGGGGACAGGGATCTTTGCTGGGGCCAACGTCCTGACTTTC	CASSEMRRGTGIFAGANVLTF
-	TRBV7-9	-	TRBJ2-3	TGTGCCAGCAGTCGAGGACAGTCTGGCACAGATACGCAGTATTTT	CASSRGQSGTDTQYF
-	TRBV5-6	-	TRBJ1-2	TGTGCCAGCAGCCCGGCTAGTTGGGGCTATGGCTACACCTTC	CASSPASWGYGYTF
-	TRBV11-3	-	TRBJ1-2	TGTGCCAGCAGTCAGAATGCAGCAGGCTACACCTTC	CASSQNAAGYTF
-	TRBV7-3	TRBD2	TRBJ2-3	TGTGCCAGCAGCAAGTTGGGGGGGTTCTCAGATACGCAGTATTTT	CASSKLGGFSDTQYF
few	TRBV7-3	TRBD2	TRBJ2-1	TGTGCCAGCAGCCCCAGGACTAGCCTTGAGCAGTTCTTC	CASSPRTSLEQFF
-	TRBV5-8	TRBD2	TRBJ2-7	TGTGCCAGCAGCCCGATTCTCAGCGGGAGCTCCTACGAGCAGTACTTC	CASSPILSGSSYEQYF
-	TRBV30	TRBD1	TRBJ1-4	TGTGCCTGGGGACAGGGGGAGAATGAAAAACTGTTTTTT	CAWGQGENEKLFF
-	TRBV4-2	-	TRBJ1-6	TGTGCCAGCAGCCCCCTGGGGGCGCAGGGTAATTCACCCCTCCACTTT	CASSPLGAQGNSPLHF
medium-sized	TRBV2	-	TRBJ2-1	TGTGCCAGCGGGGGCAATGAGCAGTTCTTC	CASGGNEQFF
-	TRBV12-3/TRBV12-4	-	TRBJ2-1	TGTGCCAGCAGTTTCCTCGATGAGCAGTTCTTC	CASSFLDEQFF
-	TRBV6-5	-	TRBJ2-3	TGTGCCAGCAGTTTAACAGGGCCAGATACGCAGTATTTT	CASSLTGPDTQYF
-	TRBV7-8	TRBD1	TRBJ1-1	TGTGCCAGCAGCTTAGCCGGGGGACAGGGGGCTGCTTTCTTT	CASSLAGGQGAAFF